The T cell receptor (beta chain) under discussion was sequenced for a study of molecular identifiers for immune sequencing clone quantification. Findings of the study overall: Clones above 20 RNA copies contained over 99% of effector molecules and under 1% of naive molecules.

It was with previously described methods and listed TCR primers that bulk TCR libraries were made. TCRdb re-derived calls from the PCR reads in MiXCR, one entry per CDR3 protein. There are under 600,000 distinct CDR3 sequences in the sample; about 22% occur only once, and 0.84% lies in the top ten. Naive CD8 T cells underwent sorting with the CD8+CD4-CCR7+CD45RA+ definition. This clonotype was seen at least ten times. Its antigen is as yet unknown. The CDR3 consists of 17 residues. V was pared by 4 bases and J by 4 bases, with 11 bases of the junction left unmatched. Germline V gene lookup returns CDR1 MNHEY and CDR2 SVGEGT.

Material: naive CD8+ T cells from blood, with Jurkat cell RNA spiked in. The subset denotes: FACS-sorted CD8+CD4-CCR7+CD45RA+ naive T cells. The J gene is TRBJ2-3, the V gene TRBV6-2 or TRBV6-3, with TRBD1 matching 10 bases. This receptor was obtained from a human donor in good health. Some libraries in this study had Jurkat cell RNA spiked in. The DNA for the CDR3 is TGTGCCAGCAGTTCCATCTCCGGGACAGGGGTTTCAGATACGCAGTATTTT. Residues: CASSSISGTGVSDTQYF.